The 19 T cell receptor beta chains reported below all come from one sample, sequenced in a study of cytomegalovirus exposure and HLA in healthy donors. Primers included in the PCR were 60 Vbeta and 13 Jbeta primers. Produced via immunoSEQ multiplex PCR; TCRdb's table is partial and in-frame only. The table has 210,000 or so clones, about 88% seen once. Source material: PBMCs. The receptors stem from a girl aged 2-10 years in good health and CMV-seronegative.

The V gene is TRBV5-1, the J gene TRBJ2-3, with a possible D match to TRBD2 (6 bases). Trimming stripped 0 bases from V and 3 bases from J, with 14 bases between. The CDR3 consists of 16 residues. Germline V gene data show CDR1 as SGHRS and CDR2 as YFSETQ. The CDR3 here is CASSLDGGVLTDTQYF. CDR3 nucleotide sequence: TGCGCCAGCAGCTTGGATGGCGGGGTACTAACAGATACGCAGTATTTT. Combining the CDR3 with reference TRBV5-1 and TRBJ2-3 gives the whole variable domain KAGVTQTPRYLIKTRGQQVTLSCSPISGHRSVSWYQQTPGQGLQFLFEYFSETQRNKGNFPGRFSGRQFSNSRSEMNVSTLELGDSALYLCASSLDGGVLTDTQYFGPGTRLTVL.

The chain carries TRBV7-6 and TRBJ2-3, with D possibly TRBD2 on 6 matching bases. The V and J ends lost 2 bases and 1 base respectively, with 13 bases between them. The CDR3 is made up of 16 amino acids. From germline, CDR1 is SGHVS and CDR2 FNYEAQ. Here the CDR3 reads CASSLRGGAGTDTQYF. The CDR3 DNA is TGTGCCAGCAGCTTACGTGGCGGGGCTGGCACAGATACGCAGTATTTT.

The chain links TRBV7-9 to TRBJ2-5, with a weak D call TRBD1 (5 bases). The germline CDR1 and CDR2 sequences are SEHNR and FQNEAQ (reference sequence). The CDR3 has 16 residues. V shed 4 bases and J shed 8 bases, with 23 bases lying between them. In nucleotides, the CDR3 is TGTGCCAGCAGCTCACGAACTGTTTGGGGCAAGGAAACCCAGTACTTC. This translates into CASSSRTVWGKETQYF.

This clone appeared a single time. The chain couples TRBV7-3 to TRBJ2-3; 7 nucleotides match TRBD2. Trimming cost V 5 bases and J 1 base; bases outside gene matches: 3. The germline gives CDR1 SGHTA, CDR2 FQGTGA. The CDR3 has 14 residues. CDR3 protein: CASSPGLGTDTQYF. The CDR3 nucleotides read TGTGCCAGCAGCCCCGGACTAGGCACAGATACGCAGTATTTT.

The chain couples TRBV19 to TRBJ1-5; D might be TRBD1 (6 bases). Germline assignment: CDR1 LNHDA and CDR2 SQIVND (reference sequence). V lost 2 bases to trimming and J lost 7 bases, with 15 bases between them. The CDR3 is 15 amino acids. The CDR3 nucleotides read TGTGCCAGTAGTATATCTCAGGGGTTGGTACAGCCCCAGCATTTT. This translates into CASSISQGLVQPQHF.

This clone is a singleton in its sample. The gene calls are TRBV19 and TRBJ1-4, with 11 bases identical to TRBD1. CDR1 is LNHDA, CDR2 SQIVND, per germline (reference sequence). After removal of 2 bases from V and 4 bases from J, the junction contained 6 bases not matched to a gene. This CDR3 spans 17 amino acids. The CDR3 sequence is CASSIRGTGGNNEKLFF. Written as DNA, the CDR3 is TGTGCCAGTAGTATAAGGGGGACAGGGGGTAATAATGAAAAACTGTTTTTT.

The chain uses TRBV25-1 and TRBJ1-4; D possibly corresponds to TRBD1 (5 bases). The CDR3 consists of 14 residues. The ends were cut back, 1 base at V and 5 bases at J, with 8 bases in the middle. CDR1 MGHDK and CDR2 SYGVNS come from the germline V gene. CDR3 region: CASSEWGGNEKLFF. DNA for the CDR3: TGTGCCAGCAGTGAATGGGGGGGGAATGAAAAACTGTTTTTT. The entire variable domain, with the rest obtained from reference TRBV25-1 and TRBJ1-4, is as follows: EADIYQTPRYLVIGTGKKITLECSQTMGHDKMYWYQQDPGMELHLIHYSYGVNSTEKGDLSSESTVSRIRTEHFPLTLESARPSHTSQYLCASSEWGGNEKLFFGSGTQLSVL.

The chain employs TRBV18 and TRBJ2-3, with a tentative D call TRBD2 (5 bases). V was shortened by 5 bases and J by 3 bases, with 12 bases between the two germline ends. The CDR3 consists of 14 residues. From germline, CDR1 is KGHSH and CDR2 LQKENI. As DNA, the CDR3 is TGTGCCAGCTCAATACTAGAGGTTACAGATACGCAGTATTTT. Translation gives CASSILEVTDTQYF.

The chain joins TRBV2 to TRBJ1-4; D uncertain. With 7 bases removed from V and 8 bases from J, the gap between germline ends came to 11 bases. Germline V gene data show CDR1 as SNHLY and CDR2 as FYNNEI. There are 12 residues in the CDR3. The CDR3 here is CASTLLAEKLFF. The CDR3 region has the DNA TGTGCCAGCACCCTCCTAGCGGAAAAACTGTTTTTT.

The DNA of the CDR3 is TGCAGCGACTCCGGGAACTATGGCTACACCTTC. It encodes CSDSGNYGYTF. This chain connects TRBV29-1 to TRBJ1-2; D unresolved. This CDR3 has 11 amino acids. V gave up 7 bases and J gave up 2 bases, with 8 bases separating them. Germline-derived CDR1 and CDR2 are SQVTM and ANQGSEA. Filled out from reference TRBV29-1 and TRBJ1-2, the complete variable domain reads SAVISQKPSRDICQRGTSLTIQCQVDSQVTMMFWYRQQPGQSLTLIATANQGSEATYESGFVIDKFPISRPNLTFSTLTVSNMSPEDSSIYLCSDSGNYGYTFGSGTRLTVV.

This chain uses TRBV5-5 with TRBJ2-3; no definite D call. This CDR3 is built from 15 residues. Germline CDR1 is SGHKS and CDR2 is YYEKEE (reference sequence). V shed 4 bases and J shed 1 base, with 13 bases lying between them. The chain's CDR3 is CASSERPHGTDTQYF. CDR3 in DNA: TGTGCCAGCAGCGAGCGCCCCCATGGCACAGATACGCAGTATTTT.

The chain employs TRBV7-9 and TRBJ1-1; D is unresolved. With 2 bases removed from V and 2 bases from J, the gap between germline ends came to 12 bases. CDR1 and CDR2 (germline): SEHNR, FQNEAQ (reference sequence). This CDR3 spans 15 amino acids. CDR3 bases: TGTGCCAGCAGCTTATCTGGACGGGGTAACACTGAAGCTTTCTTT. Residues: CASSLSGRGNTEAFF.

This sequence joins TRBV12-5 and TRBJ1-2; 10 nucleotides line up with TRBD1. The CDR3 consists of 17 residues. Germline CDR1 and CDR2: LGHNT and FRNRAP. V was pared by 5 bases and J by 5 bases, with 14 bases of the junction left unmatched. The CDR3 protein is CASGQAGGQGIWYGYTF. CDR3 nucleotide sequence: TGTGCTAGTGGTCAAGCCGGGGGACAGGGGATTTGGTATGGCTACACCTTC.

The V and J genes are TRBV6-1 and TRBJ1-4; TRBD1 might be the D (6 bases). The CDR3 covers 15 residues. CDR1 and CDR2 from the germline V gene are MNHNS and SASEGT. Trimming left V 2 bases short and J 4 bases short, with 11 bases between. CDR3 DNA: TGTGCCAGCAGTGAAAGCGGCAGGGGTAATGAAAAACTGTTTTTT. This gives the protein CASSESGRGNEKLFF.

The CDR3 spells CASSGGTSAEGAQYF. The CDR3, as DNA: TGTGCCAGCAGTGGGGGGACTAGCGCCGAGGGGGCCCAGTACTTC. The rearrangement uses TRBV6-1 and TRBJ2-5, with TRBD2 matching over 10 bases. This CDR3 spans 15 amino acids. The ends lost 4 bases at V and 9 bases at J; junction bases unmatched: 11. The germline CDR1 and CDR2 sequences are MNHNS and SASEGT.

This clone was seen a few times. The J gene is TRBJ1-4, the V gene TRBV4-2; D gene uncertain. The germline V gene has CDR1 LGHNA and CDR2 YNFKEQ. The CDR3 consists of 14 residues. Trimming pared 0 bases from V and 2 bases from J, leaving 4 bases between. DNA of the CDR3: TGTGCCAGCAGCCAAGACAGGACTAATGAAAAACTGTTTTTT. This codes for CASSQDRTNEKLFF.

V usage is TRBV13 and J usage is TRBJ1-1; TRBD1 matches at 7 bases. The CDR3 sequence is 14 residues long. With V trimmed by 5 bases and J by 9 bases, 12 bases remained unmatched. Germline CDR1 and CDR2: PRHDT and FYEKMQ (reference sequence). The CDR3 DNA reads TGTGCCAGCAGCACCCGGACAGGACGGGTCAAAGCTTTCTTT. Protein product: CASSTRTGRVKAFF.

The V gene is TRBV7-2, the J gene TRBJ1-5; D ambiguous. V was shortened by 5 bases and J by 3 bases, with 11 bases between the two germline ends. Looked up from germline, CDR1 is SGHTA and CDR2 is FQGNSA. The CDR3 has 14 residues. CDR3 DNA: TGTGCCAGCAGCCTGTGGCAGGCCAATCAGCCCCAGCATTTT. It translates to CASSLWQANQPQHF.

The J gene is TRBJ1-6, the V gene TRBV19; no firm D call. Looked up from germline, CDR1 is LNHDA and CDR2 is SQIVND (reference sequence). The V gene lost 5 bases and the J gene lost 11 bases, with 13 bases spanning the gap. The CDR3 spans 13 residues. The CDR3 reads CASSPVWEAPLHF. The CDR3 DNA reads TGTGCCAGTAGTCCAGTATGGGAGGCACCCCTCCACTTT.